The T cell receptor beta chain described here comes from a study of low-dose radiotherapy and immunotherapy resistance in tumors. Study-wide background: Cohort 1 got 0.5 Gy per fraction every 2 weeks, 6.5 Gy in total.

Regarding time point: before trial treatment. Alpha and beta chains were covered, as first-strand cDNA relied on TRAV- and TRBV-specific primers. With a constant-region primer and a V-primer adapter, TCRs were subjected to roughly 20 PCR cycles of amplification. In TCRdb, the reads were re-called with MiXCR into one record per CDR3 protein. The sample has more than 70,000 distinct CDR3 sequences; around 31% are singletons. The CDR3 covers 13 residues. The germline V and J ends were trimmed by 3 bases and 1 base, with 9 bases remaining between them. In germline, CDR1 is DFQATT, CDR2 SNEGSKA (reference sequence).

The input for sequencing was PBMCs, taken before treatment. The sequence derives from a female donor with ovarian cancer. The chain is built from TRBV20-1 and TRBJ2-5, with a possible D match to TRBD2 (5 bases). The CDR3 sequence is CSARGTSQETQYF. CDR3 sequence (DNA): TGCAGTGCTAGGGGAACTAGCCAAGAGACCCAGTACTTC.